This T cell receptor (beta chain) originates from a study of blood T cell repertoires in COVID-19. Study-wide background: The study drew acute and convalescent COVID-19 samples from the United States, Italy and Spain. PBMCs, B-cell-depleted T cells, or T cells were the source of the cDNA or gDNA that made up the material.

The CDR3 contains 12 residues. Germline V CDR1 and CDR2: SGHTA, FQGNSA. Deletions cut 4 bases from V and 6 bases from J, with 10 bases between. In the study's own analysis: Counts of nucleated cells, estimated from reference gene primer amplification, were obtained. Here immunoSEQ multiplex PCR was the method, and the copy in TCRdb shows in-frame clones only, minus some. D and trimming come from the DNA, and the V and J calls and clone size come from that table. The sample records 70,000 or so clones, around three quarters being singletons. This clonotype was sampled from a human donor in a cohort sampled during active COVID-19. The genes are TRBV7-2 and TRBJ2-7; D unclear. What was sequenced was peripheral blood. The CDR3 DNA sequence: TGTGCCAGCAGCTCTAGGTGGAGCGAGCAGTACTTC. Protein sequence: CASSSRWSEQYF.